The 3 T cell receptor beta chains in this list originate from one sample, sequenced in a study of shared clonotypes between healthy human individuals (dated by TCRdb to the early 2020s). The protocol used for the library was the immunoSEQ multiplex PCR assay. This immuneACCESS table, as held by TCRdb, lists in-frame sequences with V and J called but not all clones. Of the missing ones, under half trace to an unresolved V gene in checked studies; the others have no known cause. Present in this sample are about 2.3 million clones, 85% to 95% of which were seen just once. Of the sample, around 0.38% is held by the ten largest clones. The sample comprised naive CD4+ T cells from PBMCs. The cell subset or site label corresponds to: CD45RA+ positively selected. All receptors come from a man between 18 and 35 years old in good health. Some clones in this sample may be carry-over from other donors' samples.

The sample holds one count of this clone. The chain is built from TRBV30 and TRBJ2-7; 7 bases map to TRBD1. The CDR3 is 13 residues long. V lost 3 bases and J lost 4; bases outside the gene matches: 6. Germline loops: CDR1 GTSNPN, CDR2 SVGIG (reference sequence). The CDR3 coding sequence is TGTGCCTGGAGCGGGACAGCAGAGTACGAGCAGTACTTC. It is translated as CAWSGTAEYEQYF.

This chain joins TRBV15 and TRBJ2-7, with D unclear. The germline CDR1 and CDR2 sequences are LNHNV and YYDKDF (reference sequence). The CDR3 length is 16 residues. V was shortened by 3 bases and J by 2 bases, with 17 bases between the two germline ends. CDR3 sequence reads: CATSRGRVDRTYEQYF. The CDR3 coding sequence is TGTGCCACCAGCAGGGGCCGTGTGGACCGAACCTACGAGCAGTACTTC.

The chain carries TRBV6-5 and TRBJ2-1; unclear D gene. Per the germline V gene, CDR1 is MNHEY and CDR2 is SVGAGI. Trimming shortened V by 4 bases and J by 4 bases, and 5 bases separated the two germline ends. This CDR3 is 12 amino acids long. The chain's CDR3 is CASSSAYNEQFF. CDR3 bases: TGTGCCAGCAGTTCGGCTTACAATGAGCAGTTCTTC.